What follows are 10 T cell receptor beta chains derived from one specimen sequenced in a study of T cell responses to AZD1222 COVID-19 vaccine. Generated by immunoSEQ multiplex PCR, the TCRdb table keeps only in-frame clones and is missing some. The sample carries more than 150,000 clones, 85% to 95% recorded once. The sequencing used peripheral blood, collected on day 0 of AZD1222 vaccination. Every receptor here comes from an adult in good health.

The rearrangement links TRBV6-2 or TRBV6-3 to TRBJ1-5; the D gene is possibly TRBD1 (6 bases). The germline V and J ends were trimmed by 5 bases and 4 bases, with 12 bases remaining between them. The length of the CDR3 is 14 residues. Per germline, CDR1 MNHEY and CDR2 SVGEGT. The CDR3 reads CASSPDRRNQPQHF. CDR3 nucleotides: TGTGCCAGCAGTCCAGACAGGCGTAATCAGCCCCAGCATTTT.

The V and J genes are TRBV6-4 and TRBJ2-3, with TRBD1 as a possible D gene (5 bases). CDR3 length: 16 amino acids. CDR1 and CDR2 from the germline V gene are MRHNA and SNTAGT. Trimming cost V 0 bases and J 2 bases, with 12 bases left between them. CDR3 sequence (DNA): TGTGCCAGCAGTGACTCGCGCTGGGGCCCCACAGATACGCAGTATTTT. Amino acids: CASSDSRWGPTDTQYF.

This clone occurred once. This chain links TRBV19 with TRBJ2-1; unclear D gene. This CDR3 spans 14 amino acids. V shed 7 bases and J shed 5 bases, with 15 bases lying between them. CDR1 and CDR2 from the germline V gene are LNHDA and SQIVND (reference sequence). The CDR3 reads CASMIGHTNNEQFF. CDR3 nucleotides: TGTGCCAGTATGATAGGCCACACAAACAATGAGCAGTTCTTC.

The genes are TRBV7-2 and TRBJ2-3, with TRBD1 identical over 7 bases. Germline CDR1 SGHTA, CDR2 FQGNSA. V lost 7 bases, J lost 2 bases, and 9 bases stayed unmatched. This CDR3 contains 15 residues. The CDR3 region is CASTLQGPHTDTQYF. CDR3 bases: TGTGCCAGCACCCTACAGGGGCCTCACACAGATACGCAGTATTTT.

This chain connects TRBV19 to TRBJ1-1; D gene unclear. This CDR3 is built from 12 residues. Germline CDR1 LNHDA, CDR2 SQIVND (reference sequence). The germline V and J ends were trimmed by 1 base and 5 bases, with 5 bases remaining between them. The CDR3 is CASSIGRTEAFF. DNA for the CDR3: TGTGCCAGTAGTATAGGGCGTACTGAAGCTTTCTTT.

The chain employs TRBV15 and TRBJ2-1, with D hard to call. This CDR3 is 15 amino acids long. V dropped 3 bases and J dropped 4 bases, with 13 bases sitting between them. Germline V lookup: CDR1 LNHNV, CDR2 YYDKDF (reference sequence). In nucleotides, the CDR3 is TGTGCCACCAGCAGTTCTCATCCACGTTACAATGAGCAGTTCTTC. Protein: CATSSSHPRYNEQFF.

The chain employs TRBV7-9 and TRBJ2-1; 7 nucleotides agree with TRBD1. V lost 3 bases to trimming and J lost 8 bases; unmatched junction nucleotides: 7. The CDR3 runs 14 residues. Germline V gene data show CDR1 as SEHNR and CDR2 as FQNEAQ (reference sequence). The CDR3 DNA sequence: TGTGCCAGCAGCTTTGGGCAGGGGGTAGATGAGCAGTTCTTC. As protein: CASSFGQGVDEQFF.

Notes on this clone: This sample also contains other DNA sequences that code for the same CDR3. The gene calls are TRBV29-1 and TRBJ1-1; D is ambiguous. CDR1 and CDR2 from the germline V gene are SQVTM and ANQGSEA. CDR3 length equals 13 residues. V lost 1 base to trimming and J lost 0 bases, with 6 bases between them. CDR3 DNA: TGCAGCGTTGAAGGACGGATGAACACTGAAGCTTTCTTT. Its protein is CSVEGRMNTEAFF.

The V call is TRBV7-9, the J call TRBJ1-3, with 8 bases that match TRBD1. This CDR3 is built from 14 residues. V shed 4 bases and J 7 bases; nucleotides not matched to a gene: 6. CDR1 and CDR2 (germline): SEHNR, FQNEAQ (reference sequence). The CDR3: CASSSRTGWNTIYF. The DNA for the CDR3 is TGTGCCAGCAGCTCCAGGACAGGGTGGAACACCATATATTTT.

The rearrangement joins TRBV19 to TRBJ1-6; no reliable D call. V lost 6 bases to trimming and J lost 2 bases, with 11 bases between them. Germline CDR1 and CDR2: LNHDA and SQIVND (reference sequence). CDR3 length: 15 residues. CDR3 bases: TGTGCCAGTAGCCGGCAACAGCCCTATAATTCACCCCTCCACTTT. Protein: CASSRQQPYNSPLHF.